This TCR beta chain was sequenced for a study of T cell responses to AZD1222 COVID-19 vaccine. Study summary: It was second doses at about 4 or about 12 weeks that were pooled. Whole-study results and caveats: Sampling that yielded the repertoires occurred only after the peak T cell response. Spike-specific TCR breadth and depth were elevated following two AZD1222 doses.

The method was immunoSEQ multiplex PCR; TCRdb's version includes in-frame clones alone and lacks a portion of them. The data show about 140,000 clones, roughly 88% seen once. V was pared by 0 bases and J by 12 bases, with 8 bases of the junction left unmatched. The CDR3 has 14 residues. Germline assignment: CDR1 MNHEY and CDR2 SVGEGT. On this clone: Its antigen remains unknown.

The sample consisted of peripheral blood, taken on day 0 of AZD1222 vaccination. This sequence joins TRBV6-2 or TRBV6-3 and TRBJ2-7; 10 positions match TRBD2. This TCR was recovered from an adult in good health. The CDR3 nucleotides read TGTGCCAGCAGTTACTCGAGGACTAGCGGAGTCGGGTACTTC. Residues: CASSYSRTSGVGYF.